The 3 T cell receptor beta chains below were found in one sample sequenced in a study of cytomegalovirus exposure and HLA in healthy donors. Primers: 60 Vbeta forward and 13 Jbeta reverse. Assay: immunoSEQ multiplex PCR; the TCRdb copy retains only in-frame clones and omits some. The data hold approximately 68,000 clones, with around 74% observed a single time. Sequencing was done on a sample of PBMCs. These TCRs come from a woman aged 30 to 39 in good health and CMV-seropositive.

This sequence joins TRBV5-1 and TRBJ2-5; 7 nucleotides agree with TRBD1. The end of the DNA is better explained by TRBJ2-7, so the J call may be wrong. The CDR3 covers 14 residues. Germline CDR1 reads SGHRS; CDR2 reads YFSETQ. Here the CDR3 DNA reads TGCGCCAGCAGCCTAGGGGACAGCTCCTACGAGCAGTACTTC. This translates into CASSLGDSSYEQYF.

The CDR3: CASNAGGFNEQYF. The CDR3 nucleotides read TGCGCCAGCAACGCGGGAGGGTTCAACGAGCAGTACTTC. The chain is built from TRBV5-1 and TRBJ2-7, with 9 bases that match TRBD2. The CDR3 runs to 13 residues. The V segment lost 6 bases and the J segment 5 bases; nucleotides outside the gene matches: 6. CDR1 is SGHRS, CDR2 YFSETQ, per germline.

This clone was seen a single time. The chain employs TRBV29-1 and TRBJ2-3; 9 nucleotides align to TRBD2. The CDR3 totals 13 residues. Germline V lookup: CDR1 SQVTM, CDR2 ANQGSEA. The trim removed 5 bases at V and 4 bases at J, leaving 4 bases unmatched. CDR3 in DNA: TGCAGCGTTAGCGGGAGGCAAGCAGATACGCAGTATTTT. Translated, it gives CSVSGRQADTQYF.